This passage covers 25 T cell receptor beta chains from one sample sequenced in a study of cytomegalovirus exposure and HLA in healthy donors. Profiling relied on immunoSEQ multiplex PCR, and the TCRdb table lists in-frame clones only, not all of them. The repertoire holds 200,000 to 300,000 clones, with about 86% as singletons. The sequencing input was PBMCs. The receptors were gathered from a woman in her thirties in good health and CMV-seropositive.

The V call is TRBV6-4, the J call TRBJ2-3; possibly TRBD2 for D (5 bases). V lost 5 bases to trimming and J lost 1 base, with 22 bases between them. This CDR3 is built from 18 residues. The germline gives CDR1 MRHNA, CDR2 SNTAGT. CDR3 sequence reads: CASSNSFRRAVGTDTQYF. CDR3 in DNA: TGTGCCAGCAGTAACAGTTTCCGGCGGGCCGTGGGCACAGATACGCAGTATTTT.

Concerning this clone itself: This may arise from a read error, as a much more abundant clone is one base away. The chain has TRBV6-4 and TRBJ2-3, with 10 bases identical to TRBD1. Germline trimming cut 2 bases from V and 4 bases from J; bases unmatched to any gene: 0. The CDR3 spans 14 residues. CDR1 is MRHNA, CDR2 SNTAGT, per germline. DNA for the CDR3: TGTGCCAGCAGTGACGGACAGGGGGCAGATACGCAGTATTTT. It specifies CASSDGQGADTQYF.

This chain connects TRBV28 to TRBJ1-5; no clear D gene. V was cut by 5 bases and J by 6 bases, with 20 bases left in between. Germline CDR1 and CDR2: MDHEN and SYDVKM. The CDR3 consists of 16 residues. For the CDR3, the DNA is TGTGCCAGCAGTATTATGTATGAATTTACCGGTCAGCCCCAGCATTTT. It codes for CASSIMYEFTGQPQHF.

This clone was observed at least ten times. V usage is TRBV19 and J usage is TRBJ1-5; D is possibly TRBD1 (5 bases). V was shortened by 4 bases and J by 7 bases, with 17 bases between the two germline ends. CDR1 is LNHDA, CDR2 SQIVND, per germline (reference sequence). The CDR3 has 15 residues. CDR3 nucleotide sequence: TGTGCCAGTAGTACTCGCGGGACCGGGCCCCAGCCCCAGCATTTT. Amino acid sequence: CASSTRGTGPQPQHF.

The gene calls are TRBV28 and TRBJ1-3; D is perhaps TRBD1 (5 bases). The germline V and J ends were trimmed by 7 bases and 3 bases, with 16 bases remaining between them. The CDR3 runs 15 residues. Germline CDR1 reads MDHEN; CDR2 reads SYDVKM. CDR3 residues: CASTALGGGGNTIYF. CDR3 nucleotides: TGTGCCAGCACCGCCTTGGGGGGGGGTGGAAACACCATATATTTT.

V usage is TRBV9 and J usage is TRBJ1-5, with a possible D match to TRBD1 (6 bases). CDR1 SGDLS and CDR2 YYNGEE come from the germline V gene. V was trimmed by 4 bases and J by 4 bases, leaving 15 bases between them. The CDR3 consists of 15 residues. The CDR3 region is CASSPGTGTNQPQHF. The CDR3, as DNA: TGTGCCAGCAGCCCCGGTACAGGGACAAATCAGCCCCAGCATTTT.

About this clone itself: A read error may produce the germline difference seen at one junction end. V and J are TRBV10-3 and TRBJ2-5; D possibly corresponds to TRBD2 (8 bases). The CDR3 covers 15 residues. CDR1 is ENHRY and CDR2 is SYGVKD in the germline V gene. The CDR3 DNA sequence: TGTGCCATCAGTGACGTCGGGAGGGGGCAAGGGACCCAGTACTTC. This gives the protein CAISDVGRGQGTQYF.

The chain combines TRBV5-1 with TRBJ1-2; D remains ambiguous. The germline CDR1 and CDR2 sequences are SGHRS and YFSETQ. The germline V and J ends were trimmed by 2 bases and 7 bases, with 12 bases remaining between them. The CDR3 contains 13 residues. The CDR3 DNA reads as TGCGCCAGCAGCTTTATCGGTGCGAGTGGCTACACCTTC. Translated: CASSFIGASGYTF.

This clone was seen repeatedly, ten times or more. V and J are TRBV27 and TRBJ2-4, with 10 bases fitting TRBD1. Per germline, CDR1 MNHEY and CDR2 SMNVEV (reference sequence). V trimming: 6 bases; J trimming: 7 bases; junction bases outside the gene matches: 3. The CDR3 length is 13 residues. The CDR3 nucleotides read TGTGCCAGCAGCGGGACAGGGGACAACATTCAGTACTTC. Translating it yields CASSGTGDNIQYF.

The chain links TRBV29-1 to TRBJ2-1; 9 bases line up with TRBD2. This CDR3 region has 14 residues. Germline-derived CDR1 and CDR2 are SQVTM and ANQGSEA. J lost 4 bases, V lost 4 bases, and 5 bases had no gene match. The chain's CDR3 is CSVGRLAEYNEQFF. In DNA, the CDR3 is TGCAGCGTTGGTCGACTAGCGGAATACAATGAGCAGTTCTTC.

The V call is TRBV19, the J call TRBJ1-2; 8 positions match TRBD1. V shed 3 bases, J shed 3 bases, and the junction held 9 bases outside the gene matches. Germline V gene sequence: CDR1 LNHDA, CDR2 SQIVND (reference sequence). This CDR3 comprises 16 residues. The DNA for the CDR3 is TGTGCCAGTAGTATTCCCGGACAGGGAGAGTACTATGGCTACACCTTC. This encodes CASSIPGQGEYYGYTF.

The V and J genes are TRBV9 and TRBJ2-1, with 11 positions matching TRBD2. V shed 3 bases, J shed 4 bases, and the junction held 9 bases outside the gene matches. Germline CDR1 SGDLS, CDR2 YYNGEE. This CDR3 has 17 amino acids. The CDR3 coding sequence is TGTGCCAGCAGCGCACGGAGGGGACTAGCGGATTACAATGAGCAGTTCTTC. It codes for CASSARRGLADYNEQFF.

V is TRBV27 and J is TRBJ2-6; 7 bases are shared with TRBD2. Trimming took 6 bases from V and 0 from J; bases not matched to a gene: 11. CDR1 is MNHEY and CDR2 is SMNVEV in the germline V gene (reference sequence). This CDR3 spans 18 amino acids. CDR3 coding DNA: TGTGCCAGCAGACCCTTGGGGGGGGTCCCCTCTGGGGCCAACGTCCTGACTTTC. This encodes CASRPLGGVPSGANVLTF.

This clone was seen a single time. The CDR3 DNA sequence: TGTGCCAGCAGCCCTGTCGGGAGCTCCTACAATGAGCAGTTCTTC. Amino acids: CASSPVGSSYNEQFF. This chain joins TRBV7-9 and TRBJ2-1; possible D gene TRBD2, 6 bases. CDR1 and CDR2 from the germline V gene are SEHNR and FQNEAQ (reference sequence). Deletions cut 5 bases from V and 0 bases from J, with 11 bases between. This CDR3 spans 15 amino acids.

This sequence joins TRBV11-2 and TRBJ2-1; possible D gene TRBD2, 6 bases. With 5 bases removed from V and 4 bases from J, the gap between germline ends came to 27 bases. Per the germline V gene, CDR1 is SGHAT and CDR2 is FQNNGV. This CDR3 comprises 19 residues. The CDR3 coding sequence is TGTGCCAGCAGCCTCCGGGACTCCCCTATGGAGGTCCTTTACAATGAGCAGTTCTTC. Protein: CASSLRDSPMEVLYNEQFF.

This clone has just a few counts. The J gene is TRBJ2-7, the V gene TRBV19; 8 nucleotides agree with TRBD1. The V and J ends lost 6 bases and 2 bases, in that order; junction bases with no gene match: 6. Germline lookup yields CDR1 LNHDA and CDR2 SQIVND (reference sequence). This CDR3 is built from 14 residues. The CDR3 coding sequence is TGTGCCAGTAGCGCGACAGGGGTGCCCTACGAGCAGTACTTC. Protein: CASSATGVPYEQYF.

The V call is TRBV6-4, the J call TRBJ1-5; D call uncertain. The CDR3 is made up of 17 amino acids. With 5 bases removed from V and 0 bases from J, the gap between germline ends came to 17 bases. Germline CDR1 MRHNA, CDR2 SNTAGT. The CDR3 sequence: CASSRWIADCSNQPQHF. The CDR3 region has the DNA TGTGCCAGCAGTCGTTGGATCGCAGACTGTAGCAATCAGCCCCAGCATTTT.

The chain carries TRBV27 and TRBJ2-2, with TRBD1 matching 7 bases. The germline CDR1 and CDR2 sequences are MNHEY and SMNVEV (reference sequence). The CDR3 spans 15 residues. Trimming removed 3 bases from V and 6 bases from J; junction bases left unmatched: 7. CDR3 in DNA: TGTGCCAGCAGTTTGAGACAGGGAAGGGCCGGGGAGCTGTTTTTT. Translated, it gives CASSLRQGRAGELFF.

This clone was counted once. For the CDR3, the DNA is TGCGCCAGCAGCTTAACCAGTCAAGAGACCCAGTACTTC. Protein product: CASSLTSQETQYF. The V call is TRBV5-1, the J call TRBJ2-5; the D is unclear. Germline CDR1 is SGHRS and CDR2 is YFSETQ. The CDR3 covers 13 residues. Trimming stripped 2 bases from V and 2 bases from J, with 7 bases between.

The chain has TRBV28 and TRBJ2-3; no clear D. CDR1 MDHEN and CDR2 SYDVKM come from the germline V gene. With 4 bases removed from V and 4 bases from J, the gap between germline ends came to 6 bases. CDR3 length: 12 amino acids. Here the CDR3 reads CASSSFPDTQYF. DNA of the CDR3: TGTGCCAGCAGTTCTTTCCCAGATACGCAGTATTTT.

The chain links TRBV30 to TRBJ2-5; D is ambiguous. Between the trimmed V and J ends, which lost 2 bases and 0 bases, there was a span of 4 bases. CDR3 length: 12 residues. Looked up from germline, CDR1 is GTSNPN and CDR2 is SVGIG (reference sequence). CDR3 protein: CAWSYHQETQYF. CDR3 DNA sequence: TGTGCCTGGAGTTATCACCAAGAGACCCAGTACTTC.

V gene TRBV6-1 combines with J gene TRBJ2-1; maybe TRBD2 (7 bases). CDR1 MNHNS and CDR2 SASEGT come from the germline V gene. The CDR3 spans 14 residues. V was cut by 10 bases and J by 5 bases, with 18 bases left in between. The CDR3 coding sequence is TGTGCCATCTCGGACAGCGGGGTAAACAATGAGCAGTTCTTC. Protein sequence: CAISDSGVNNEQFF.

This clone was counted only a few times. This sequence joins TRBV30 and TRBJ1-4, with TRBD1 identical over 8 bases. With V trimmed by 7 bases and J by 9 bases, 13 bases remained unmatched. The CDR3 extends over 14 amino acids. In germline, CDR1 is GTSNPN, CDR2 SVGIG (reference sequence). In DNA, the CDR3 is TGTGCCTTCGCAGGGGGCTTAGATGTGCAAAAACTGTTTTTT. It codes for CAFAGGLDVQKLFF.

This sequence joins TRBV19 and TRBJ2-5, with D possibly TRBD1 on 5 matching bases. Germline-derived CDR1 and CDR2 are LNHDA and SQIVND (reference sequence). The CDR3 totals 13 residues. V was cut by 1 base and J by 5 bases, with 8 bases left in between. CDR3 nucleotides: TGTGCCAGTAGTATAGTTGGGGCCGAGACCCAGTACTTC. As protein: CASSIVGAETQYF.

In nucleotides, the CDR3 is TGTGCCAGTGGCGGGAGCTACAATGAGCAGTTCTTC. Protein sequence: CASGGSYNEQFF. The chain uses TRBV28 and TRBJ2-1; 7 bases map to TRBD2. The CDR3 totals 12 residues. The ends lost 9 bases at V and 3 bases at J; junction bases unmatched: 2. Germline lookup yields CDR1 MDHEN and CDR2 SYDVKM.